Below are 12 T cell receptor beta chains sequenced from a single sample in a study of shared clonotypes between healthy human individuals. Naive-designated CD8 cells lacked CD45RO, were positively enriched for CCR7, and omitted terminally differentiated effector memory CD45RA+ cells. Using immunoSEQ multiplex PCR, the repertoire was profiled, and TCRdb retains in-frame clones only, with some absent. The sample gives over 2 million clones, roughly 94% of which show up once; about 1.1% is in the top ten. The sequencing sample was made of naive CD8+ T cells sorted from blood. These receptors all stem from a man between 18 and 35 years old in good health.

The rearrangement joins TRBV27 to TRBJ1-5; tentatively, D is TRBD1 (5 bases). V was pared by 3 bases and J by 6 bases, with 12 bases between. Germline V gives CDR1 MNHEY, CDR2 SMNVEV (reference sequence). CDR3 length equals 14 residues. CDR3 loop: CASSFVGESQPQHF. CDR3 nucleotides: TGTGCCAGCAGTTTTGTGGGGGAGAGTCAGCCCCAGCATTTT.

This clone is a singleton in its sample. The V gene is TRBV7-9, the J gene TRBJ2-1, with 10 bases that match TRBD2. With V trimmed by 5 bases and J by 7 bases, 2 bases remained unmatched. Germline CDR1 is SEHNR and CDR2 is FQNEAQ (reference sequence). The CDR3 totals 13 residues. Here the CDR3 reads CASSEREGNEQFF. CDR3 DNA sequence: TGTGCCAGCAGCGAGCGGGAGGGTAATGAGCAGTTCTTC.

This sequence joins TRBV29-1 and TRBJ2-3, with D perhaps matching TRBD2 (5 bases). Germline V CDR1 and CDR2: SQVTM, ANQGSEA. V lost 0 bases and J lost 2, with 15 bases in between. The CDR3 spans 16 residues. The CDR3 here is CSVEDSSNGVTDTQYF. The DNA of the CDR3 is TGCAGCGTTGAAGATAGTTCGAACGGGGTCACAGATACGCAGTATTTT.

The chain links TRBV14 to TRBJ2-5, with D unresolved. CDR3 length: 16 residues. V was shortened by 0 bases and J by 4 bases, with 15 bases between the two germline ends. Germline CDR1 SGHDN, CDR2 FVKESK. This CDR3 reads CASSQEALWGLETQYF. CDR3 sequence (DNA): TGTGCCAGCAGCCAAGAAGCTCTCTGGGGTTTAGAGACCCAGTACTTC.

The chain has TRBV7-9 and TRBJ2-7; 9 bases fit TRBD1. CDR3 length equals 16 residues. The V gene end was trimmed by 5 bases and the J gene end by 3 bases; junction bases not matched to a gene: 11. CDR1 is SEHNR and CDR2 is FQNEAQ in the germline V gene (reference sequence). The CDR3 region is CASSPDGTGSFYEQYF. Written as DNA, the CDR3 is TGTGCCAGCAGCCCTGACGGGACAGGGAGTTTCTACGAGCAGTACTTC.

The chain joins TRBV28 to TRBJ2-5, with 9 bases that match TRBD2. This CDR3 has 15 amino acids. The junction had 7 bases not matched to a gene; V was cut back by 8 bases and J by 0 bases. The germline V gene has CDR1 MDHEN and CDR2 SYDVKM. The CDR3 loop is CASSSGAQYQETQYF. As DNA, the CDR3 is TGTGCCAGCTCTAGCGGGGCACAGTACCAAGAGACCCAGTACTTC. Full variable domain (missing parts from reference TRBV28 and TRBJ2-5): DVKVTQSSRYLVKRTGEKVFLECVQDMDHENMFWYRQDPGLGLRLIYFSYDVKMKEKGDIPEGYSVSREKKERFSLILESASTNQTSMYLCASSSGAQYQETQYFGPGTRLLVL.

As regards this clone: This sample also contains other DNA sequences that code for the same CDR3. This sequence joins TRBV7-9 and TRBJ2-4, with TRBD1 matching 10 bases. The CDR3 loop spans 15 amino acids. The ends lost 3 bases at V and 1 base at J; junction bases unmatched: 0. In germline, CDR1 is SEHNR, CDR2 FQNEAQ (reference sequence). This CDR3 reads CASSLGQGAKNIQYF. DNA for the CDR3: TGTGCCAGCAGCTTGGGACAGGGGGCCAAAAACATTCAGTACTTC.

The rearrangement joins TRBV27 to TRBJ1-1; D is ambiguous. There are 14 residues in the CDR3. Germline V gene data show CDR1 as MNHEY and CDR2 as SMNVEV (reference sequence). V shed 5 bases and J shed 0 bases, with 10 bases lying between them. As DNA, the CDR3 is TGTGCCAGCAGTACGAGCGGACTGAACACTGAAGCTTTCTTT. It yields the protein CASSTSGLNTEAFF.

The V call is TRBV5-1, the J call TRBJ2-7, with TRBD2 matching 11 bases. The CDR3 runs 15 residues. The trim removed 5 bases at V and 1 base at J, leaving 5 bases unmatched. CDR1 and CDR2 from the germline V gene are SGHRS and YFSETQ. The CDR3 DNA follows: TGCGCCAGCAGTTTTGTAGCGGGAGGGTCCTACGAGCAGTACTTC. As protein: CASSFVAGGSYEQYF.

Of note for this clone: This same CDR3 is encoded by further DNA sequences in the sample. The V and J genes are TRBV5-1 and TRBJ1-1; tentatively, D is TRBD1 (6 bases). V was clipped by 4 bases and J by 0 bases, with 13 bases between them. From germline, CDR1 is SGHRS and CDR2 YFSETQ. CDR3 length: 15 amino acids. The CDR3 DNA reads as TGCGCCAGCAGCCCGCGGCAGGGGCTGAACACTGAAGCTTTCTTT. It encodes CASSPRQGLNTEAFF.

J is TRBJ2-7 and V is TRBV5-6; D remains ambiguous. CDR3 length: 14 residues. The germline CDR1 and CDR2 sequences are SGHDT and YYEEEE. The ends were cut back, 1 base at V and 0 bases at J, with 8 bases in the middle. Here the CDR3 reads CASSLRSLSYEQYF. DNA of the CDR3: TGTGCCAGCAGCTTGCGGAGCCTCTCCTACGAGCAGTACTTC.

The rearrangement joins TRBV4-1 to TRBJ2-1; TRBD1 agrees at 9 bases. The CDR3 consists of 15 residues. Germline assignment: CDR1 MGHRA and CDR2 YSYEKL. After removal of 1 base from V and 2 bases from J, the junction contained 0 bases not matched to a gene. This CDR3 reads CASSQGQGAYNEQFF. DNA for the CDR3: TGCGCCAGCAGCCAAGGACAGGGGGCCTACAATGAGCAGTTCTTC.